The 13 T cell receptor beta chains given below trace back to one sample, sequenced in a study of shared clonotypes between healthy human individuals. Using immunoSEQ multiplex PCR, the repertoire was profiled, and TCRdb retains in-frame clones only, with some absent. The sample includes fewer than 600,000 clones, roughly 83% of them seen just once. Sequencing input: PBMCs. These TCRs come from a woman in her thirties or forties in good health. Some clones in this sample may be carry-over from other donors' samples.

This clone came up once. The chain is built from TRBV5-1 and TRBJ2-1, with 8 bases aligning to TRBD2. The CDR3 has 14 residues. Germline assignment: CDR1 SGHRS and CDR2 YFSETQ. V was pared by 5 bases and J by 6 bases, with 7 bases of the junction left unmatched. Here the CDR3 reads CASRGREGFNEQFF. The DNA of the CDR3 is TGCGCCAGCAGGGGACGGGAGGGATTCAATGAGCAGTTCTTC.

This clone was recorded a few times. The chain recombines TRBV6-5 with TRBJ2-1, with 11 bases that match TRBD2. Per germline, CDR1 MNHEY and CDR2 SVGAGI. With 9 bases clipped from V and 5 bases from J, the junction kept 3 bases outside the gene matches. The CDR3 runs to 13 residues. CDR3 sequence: CASSGRAHNEQFF. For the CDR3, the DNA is TGTGCCAGTAGCGGGAGGGCCCACAATGAGCAGTTCTTC.

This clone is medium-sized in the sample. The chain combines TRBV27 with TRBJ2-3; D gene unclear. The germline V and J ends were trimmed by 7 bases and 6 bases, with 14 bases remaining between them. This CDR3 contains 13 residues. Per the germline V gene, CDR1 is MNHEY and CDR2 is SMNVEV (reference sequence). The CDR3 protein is CASTRSHGDTQYF. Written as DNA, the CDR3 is TGTGCCAGCACAAGGTCCCACGGTGATACGCAGTATTTT.

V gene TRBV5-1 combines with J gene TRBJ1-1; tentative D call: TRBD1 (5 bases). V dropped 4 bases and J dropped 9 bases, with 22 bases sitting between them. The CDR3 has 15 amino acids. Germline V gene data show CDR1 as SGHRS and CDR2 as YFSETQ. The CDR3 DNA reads TGCGCCAGCAGCCCTTCAACTGAGACACGGGGACAAGCTTTCTTT. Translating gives CASSPSTETRGQAFF.

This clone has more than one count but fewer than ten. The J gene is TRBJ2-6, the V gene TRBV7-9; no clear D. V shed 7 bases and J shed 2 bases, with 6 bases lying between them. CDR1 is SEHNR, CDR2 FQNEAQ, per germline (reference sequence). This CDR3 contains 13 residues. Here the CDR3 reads CASNPAGANVLTF. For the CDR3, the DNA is TGTGCCAGCAACCCTGCTGGGGCCAACGTCCTGACTTTC.

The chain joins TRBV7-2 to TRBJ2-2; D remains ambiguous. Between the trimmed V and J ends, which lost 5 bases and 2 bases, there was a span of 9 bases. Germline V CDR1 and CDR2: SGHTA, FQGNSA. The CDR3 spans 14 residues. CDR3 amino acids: CASSTRINTGELFF. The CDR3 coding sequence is TGTGCCAGCAGCACCCGGATCAACACCGGGGAGCTGTTTTTT.

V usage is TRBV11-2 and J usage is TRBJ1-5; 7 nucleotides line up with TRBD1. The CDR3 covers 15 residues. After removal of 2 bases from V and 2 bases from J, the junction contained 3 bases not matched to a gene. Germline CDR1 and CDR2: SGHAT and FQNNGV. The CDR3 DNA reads TGTGCCAGCAGCTTACCAGGGGGAGGCAATCAGCCCCAGCATTTT. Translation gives CASSLPGGGNQPQHF.

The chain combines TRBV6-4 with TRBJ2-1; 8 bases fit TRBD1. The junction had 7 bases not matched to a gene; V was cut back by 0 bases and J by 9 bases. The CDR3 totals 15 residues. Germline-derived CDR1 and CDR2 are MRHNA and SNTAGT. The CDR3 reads CASSDSEQGVSEQFF. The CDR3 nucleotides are TGTGCCAGCAGTGACTCCGAACAGGGGGTGAGTGAGCAGTTCTTC.

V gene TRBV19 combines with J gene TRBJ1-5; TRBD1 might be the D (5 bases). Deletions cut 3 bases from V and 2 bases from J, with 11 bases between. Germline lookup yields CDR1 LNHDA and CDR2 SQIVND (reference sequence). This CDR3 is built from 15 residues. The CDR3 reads CASSIAGDGNQPQHF. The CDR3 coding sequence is TGTGCCAGTAGTATCGCGGGGGATGGCAATCAGCCCCAGCATTTT.

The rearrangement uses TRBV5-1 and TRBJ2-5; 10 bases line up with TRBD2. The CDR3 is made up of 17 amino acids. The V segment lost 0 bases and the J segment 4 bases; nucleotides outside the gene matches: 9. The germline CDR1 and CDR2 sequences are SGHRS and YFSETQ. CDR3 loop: CASSLAGAGGPGETQYF. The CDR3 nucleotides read TGCGCCAGCAGCTTGGCCGGAGCGGGAGGGCCGGGAGAGACCCAGTACTTC.

The CDR3 protein is CASSFWGTDTQYF. Written as DNA, the CDR3 is TGTGCCAGCAGCTTCTGGGGCACAGATACGCAGTATTTT. The chain uses TRBV7-2 and TRBJ2-3; no firm D call. The germline V gene encodes CDR1 SGHTA and CDR2 FQGNSA. Trimming cost V 3 bases and J 1 base, with 5 bases left between them. The CDR3 consists of 13 residues.

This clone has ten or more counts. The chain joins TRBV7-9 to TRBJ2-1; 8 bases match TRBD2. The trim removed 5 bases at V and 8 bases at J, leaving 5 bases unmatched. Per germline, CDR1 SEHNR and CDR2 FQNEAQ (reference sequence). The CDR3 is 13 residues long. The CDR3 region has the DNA TGTGCCAGCAGCATGACTAGCGCCGATGAGCAGTTCTTC. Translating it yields CASSMTSADEQFF.

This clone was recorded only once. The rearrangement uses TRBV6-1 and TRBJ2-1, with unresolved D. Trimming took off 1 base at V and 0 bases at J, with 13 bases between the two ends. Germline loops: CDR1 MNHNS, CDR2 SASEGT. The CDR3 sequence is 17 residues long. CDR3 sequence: CASSEVLVPSSYNEQFF. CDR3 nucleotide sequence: TGTGCCAGCAGTGAAGTTTTAGTGCCTAGCTCCTACAATGAGCAGTTCTTC.